This T cell receptor beta chain originates from a study of blood T cell repertoires in COVID-19. The method was immunoSEQ multiplex PCR; TCRdb's version includes in-frame clones alone and lacks a portion of them. The sample lists around 100,000 clones, more than 80% occurring once. In germline, CDR1 is SGHTA, CDR2 FQGNSA. This CDR3 spans 14 amino acids. The junction had 4 bases not matched to a gene; V was cut back by 4 bases and J by 1 base. This receptor was taken from a woman aged 35 to 49 with acute or convalescent COVID-19. Sequenced input: peripheral blood. The chain is built from TRBV7-2 and TRBJ2-7; 7 nucleotides agree with TRBD1. This CDR3 reads CASSSGQVSYEQYF. CDR3 DNA: TGTGCCAGCAGCTCTGGACAGGTTTCCTACGAGCAGTACTTC.